This entry concerns a single T cell receptor (beta chain). This specimen comes from a study of blood T cell repertoires in COVID-19. Overall study: Samples came from the United States, Italy and Spain, spanning acute and convalescent COVID-19. PBMCs, B-cell-depleted T cells, or T cells provided the cDNA or gDNA that made up the material.

Using immunoSEQ multiplex PCR, the repertoire was profiled, and TCRdb retains in-frame clones only, with some absent. Of under 200,000 clones in the sample, 89% are singletons; the top ten hold more than 0.75%. The length of the CDR3 is 16 residues. J was trimmed by 5 bases and V by 5 bases; bases with no gene match: 13. The germline V gene encodes CDR1 SEHNR and CDR2 FQNEAQ (reference sequence). Self-reported history from a screening survey and questionnaire set each donor's cohort. Recovered Cohort 3 donors showed two negative PCRs, clearance, or symptom resolution. Source material: PBMCs or T cells enriched from blood (not recorded which). V usage is TRBV7-9 and J usage is TRBJ2-3, with 7 nucleotides matching TRBD2. The sequence was collected from a woman aged 18-29 years who had recovered from COVID-19. CDR3 DNA sequence: TGTGCCAGCAGCCCCCAGGTGGGAGGGCGGAGAGATACGCAGTATTTT. Translation gives CASSPQVGGRRDTQYF.